The source of this T cell receptor (beta chain) is a study of siplizumab effects on memory and regulatory T cells. Study observations and caveats: Contribution to the alloresponse seemed major for naive T cells, which also seemed more diverse than memory cells. Under siplizumab, an average roughly 70% of mappable alloreactive CD4+ clones were Treg-derived, compared with 25% to 30% in controls. Alloreactive sequences from unstimulated CD4+ memory cells fell significantly with siplizumab.

About this clone itself: Its matching antigen is unknown.

Assays captured 85,000 to 100,000 TCR templates per sample. TCRdb's copy holds only in-frame clones and misses some; the assay was immunoSEQ multiplex PCR. This sample has tens of thousands of clones, with roughly 96% found just once. The germline V and J ends were trimmed by 6 bases and 6 bases, with 15 bases remaining between them. This CDR3 has 14 amino acids. Germline V gene lookup returns CDR1 MNHNS and CDR2 SASEGT. This sequence joins TRBV6-1 and TRBJ1-3, with D perhaps TRBD1 (5 bases). Sequencing was performed on naive CD4+ T cells sorted from blood. The receptor comes from a human donor in good health. The CDR3 nucleotides read TGTGCCAGCAGCGAAAGGGGCGCCCAAAACACCATATATTTT. This gives the protein CASSERGAQNTIYF.